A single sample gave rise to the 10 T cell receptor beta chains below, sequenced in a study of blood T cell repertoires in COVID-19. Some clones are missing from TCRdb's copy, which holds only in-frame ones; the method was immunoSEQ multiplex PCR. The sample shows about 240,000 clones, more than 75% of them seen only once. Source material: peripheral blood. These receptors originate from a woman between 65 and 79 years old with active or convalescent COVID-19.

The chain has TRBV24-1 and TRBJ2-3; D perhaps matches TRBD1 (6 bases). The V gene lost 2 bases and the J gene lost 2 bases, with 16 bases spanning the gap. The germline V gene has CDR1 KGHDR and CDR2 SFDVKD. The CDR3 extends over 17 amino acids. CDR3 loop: CATSDSTRGQLTDTQYF. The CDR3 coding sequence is TGTGCCACCAGTGATTCTACCCGTGGACAGCTCACAGATACGCAGTATTTT.

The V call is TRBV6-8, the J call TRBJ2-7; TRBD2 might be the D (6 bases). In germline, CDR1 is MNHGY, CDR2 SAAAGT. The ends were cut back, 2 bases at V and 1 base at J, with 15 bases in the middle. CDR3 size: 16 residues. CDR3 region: CASSYGGGTASYEQYF. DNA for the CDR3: TGTGCCAGCAGTTACGGCGGCGGGACCGCTTCCTACGAGCAGTACTTC.

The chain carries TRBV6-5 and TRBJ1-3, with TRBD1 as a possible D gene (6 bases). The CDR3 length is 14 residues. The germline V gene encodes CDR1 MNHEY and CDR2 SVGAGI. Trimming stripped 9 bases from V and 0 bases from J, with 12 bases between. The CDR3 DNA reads TGTGCCAGAGGACAGCCAAGCTCTGGAAACACCATATATTTT. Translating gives CARGQPSSGNTIYF.

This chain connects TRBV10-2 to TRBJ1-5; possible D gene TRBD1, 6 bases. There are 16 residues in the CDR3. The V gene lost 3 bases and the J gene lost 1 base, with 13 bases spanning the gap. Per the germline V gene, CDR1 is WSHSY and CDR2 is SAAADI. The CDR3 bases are TGCGCCAGCAGTGAAGGGCCAGGGGTGAGCAATCAGCCCCAGCATTTT. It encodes CASSEGPGVSNQPQHF.

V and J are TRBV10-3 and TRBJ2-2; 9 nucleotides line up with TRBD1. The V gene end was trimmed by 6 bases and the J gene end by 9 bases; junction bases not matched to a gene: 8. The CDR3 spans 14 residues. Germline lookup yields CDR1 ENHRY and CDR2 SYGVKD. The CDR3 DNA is TGTGCCATCAGACAGGGGGCCCGTACCCGGGAGCTGTTTTTT. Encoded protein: CAIRQGARTRELFF.

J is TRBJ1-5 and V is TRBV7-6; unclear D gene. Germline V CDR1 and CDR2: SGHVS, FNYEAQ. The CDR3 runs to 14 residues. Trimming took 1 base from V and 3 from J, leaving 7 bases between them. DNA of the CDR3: TGTGCCAGCAGCTTAGGCCAGAACAATCAGCCCCAGCATTTT. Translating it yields CASSLGQNNQPQHF.

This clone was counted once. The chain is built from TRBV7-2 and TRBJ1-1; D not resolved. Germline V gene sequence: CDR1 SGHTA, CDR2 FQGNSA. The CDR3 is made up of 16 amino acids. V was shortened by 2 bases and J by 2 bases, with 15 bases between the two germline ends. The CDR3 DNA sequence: TGTGCCAGCAGCTTACGAGCCCATATAAGCAACACTGAAGCTTTCTTT. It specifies CASSLRAHISNTEAFF.

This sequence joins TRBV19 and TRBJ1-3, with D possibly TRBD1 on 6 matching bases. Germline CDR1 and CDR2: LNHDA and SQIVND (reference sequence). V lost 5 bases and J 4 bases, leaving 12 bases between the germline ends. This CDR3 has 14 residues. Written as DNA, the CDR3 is TGTGCCAGTAGTGCAGGGGAGTCCGGAAACACCATATATTTT. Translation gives CASSAGESGNTIYF. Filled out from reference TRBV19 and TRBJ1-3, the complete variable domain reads DGGITQSPKYLFRKEGQNVTLSCEQNLNHDAMYWYRQDPGQGLRLIYYSQIVNDFQKGDIAEGYSVSREKKESFPLTVTSAQKNPTAFYLCASSAGESGNTIYFGEGSWLTVV.

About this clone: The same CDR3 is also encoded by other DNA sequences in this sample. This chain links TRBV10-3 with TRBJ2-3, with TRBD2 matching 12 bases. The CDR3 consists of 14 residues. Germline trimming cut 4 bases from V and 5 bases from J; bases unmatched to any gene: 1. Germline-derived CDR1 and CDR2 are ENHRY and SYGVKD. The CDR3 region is CAISALAGGDTQYF. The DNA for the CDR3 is TGTGCCATCAGTGCACTAGCGGGGGGAGATACGCAGTATTTT.

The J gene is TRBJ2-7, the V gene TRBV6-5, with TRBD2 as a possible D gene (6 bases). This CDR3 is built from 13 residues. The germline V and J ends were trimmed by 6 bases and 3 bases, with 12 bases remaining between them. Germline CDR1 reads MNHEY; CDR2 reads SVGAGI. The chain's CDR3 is CASRRGGYYEQYF. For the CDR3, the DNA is TGTGCCAGCAGGCGAGGAGGGTACTACGAGCAGTACTTC.